This TCR beta chain is from a study of cytomegalovirus exposure and HLA in healthy donors (dated by TCRdb to about 2017). Regarding the complete study: An earlier analysis of several hundred of the donors reported 250 to 350 Gb of sequence data and about 120 million unique TCR beta sequences obtained from about 179 million T cells. Roughly 300 gigabases of sequencing data and around 85 million unique TCR sequences made up an early release that covered some 640 HLA-typed donors. Of the approximately 400 genotyped donors, less than 85% were placed in the genetic ancestry cluster associated with self-reported Caucasian donors. The study aimed to test whether signatures of past pathogen exposure could be identified by cataloging public T cell receptors. The study profiled the T cell repertoires of hundreds of subjects by immunosequencing and related them to cytomegalovirus serostatus. Along with the roughly 670-subject first cohort, a separate validation cohort of over a hundred different subjects was used. To predict cytomegalovirus infection status, the study combined high-throughput TCR immunosequencing, statistical association of individual TCRs with disease status, and machine learning. In a later analysis, previously published TCR beta repertoires from 666 donors were re-analyzed and high-resolution HLA genotyping was added so that TCR occurrence patterns could be studied. The later analysis used no new phenotypic data to find candidate immune exposures, relying instead on TCR beta sequences and their occurrence across donors. In an earlier analysis of several hundred of the donors, high-throughput TCR beta sequencing was used to judge whether each TCR beta V gene segment behaved as functional or pseudogenic. Donor age, sex, ethnicity and CMV serostatus were compiled alongside the repertoire data. In a later genetic analysis, genome-wide SNP genotypes for 398 of the 666 donors were used, and that subset was treated as a discovery cohort. All discovery cohort repertoires had been generated using a single sequencing platform. Class I and class II HLA loci were covered by the typing at four-digit resolution. Typing coverage differed by locus: A, B, C, DRB1 and DQB1 were typed in about 620-640 donors, DQA1 in roughly 500, DPA1 in 600 to 610, and DPB1 in 472. Because of strong linkage in the cohort, roughly five DR-DQ haplotypes were treated as single units for association and clustering. Across roughly 420 genotyped donors of the cohort, an average of roughly 250,000 unique TCR beta nucleotide sequences per donor were sequenced, and roughly a sixth of those sequences were non-productive.

The cohort was made up of 500 to 800 healthy bone marrow donors. All cohort members were sampled while nominally healthy, although unrecorded immune exposures were likely present. The donor tested CMV seronegative, placing the donor among the 350 or so seronegative members of the cohort. Every donor gave a peripheral blood sample, and the peripheral blood mononuclear cells from that sample were used for TCR beta sequencing. The Qiagen DNeasy Blood Extraction Kit was used to extract genomic DNA from the blood cell samples. The library came from the immunoSEQ multiplex PCR assay. For the multiplex PCR, a mixture combining 60 forward primers for TCR Vbeta segments and 13 reverse primers for TCR Jbeta segments was used. The CDR3 region of rearranged TCR beta genes was amplified from genomic DNA with a multiplex PCR assay. On the Illumina HiSeq System, the amplified TCR beta libraries were sequenced as 87-base-pair reads. Under the source paper's analysis protocol: A later analysis tallied approximately 87 million unique TCR beta chains across the 666 repertoires, and around 10 million of those chains were shared by two or more donors. A nearest-neighbor algorithm error-corrected the raw reads and collapsed the reads into unique sequences, merging closely related sequences to remove PCR and sequencing errors. V, D and J gene segments were assigned by aligning CDR3 sequences to IMGT reference sequences. Each retained sequence needed at least a six-nucleotide match to both a V gene segment and a J gene segment. A rearrangement was called productive if the CDR3 had no stop codons and remained in frame with V and J, and every other rearrangement was called non-productive. CDR3 was defined according to IMGT convention as the region running from the second conserved V-encoded cysteine to the conserved J-encoded phenylalanine. The earlier analysis of roughly 590 of the donors excluded sequences that lacked an unambiguous match to a single V gene segment. An earlier analysis of under 750 of the donors called V segments functional above 56.7% productive rearrangements and segregating when the between-donor standard deviation exceeded 5%. A statistical classification framework was built to diagnose cytomegalovirus status from the catalog of TCR beta chain sequences. In a later analysis, TCR nucleotide sequences were compared against IMGT/GENE-DB human TR gene sequences so that V and J genes could be assigned. Using the TCRdist pipeline, a later analysis assigned CDR3 sequences along with most-parsimonious VDJ recombination scenarios. In a later analysis, each TCR beta chain was defined by its CDR3 amino acid sequence together with its V-gene family, and reads without a unique V-gene family were excluded. A later analysis removed 592 highly shared, low-generation-probability nucleotide sequences to deal with suspected cross-contamination and a sequencing artifact. In a later analysis, a clonal expansion index for each public chain was calculated from normalized within-repertoire ranks of inferred template counts. A later analysis computed generation probabilities with a VDJ recombination model fitted to out-of-frame rearrangements, and checked the results against IGoR. In a later analysis, TCR-TCR, TCR-HLA and TCR-CMV co-occurrence was scored with hypergeometric tests, and a repertoire-size bias correction was applied to TCR pairs. False discovery rates were estimated in a later analysis by permuting HLA or CMV assignments 20 times. A later analysis grouped co-occurring TCRs with DBSCAN, adding TCRdist sequence similarity when clustering within HLA-allele-positive subsets. Repertoires with fewer than 30,000 or more than 120,000 public chains, plus five repertoires with anomalous nucleotide sharing, were excluded from co-occurrence clustering. TCRdb retrieved this table from immuneACCESS and kept in-frame rearrangements only. Not all clones are present; in checked studies, unresolved V genes account for under half, and no reason is known for the remainder. That table supplies the V and J calls and clone size; D and trimming were determined from the DNA. A total of 150,000 to 200,000 clones appear in this sample, approximately 72% of them only once. Of the sample, approximately 1.5% is held by the ten largest clones.

This clone was picked up one time. Its binding antigen is unknown. Per-base quality was not reported, and no clone a single base away is much larger than it. Counted from cysteine to phenylalanine, this CDR3 has 14 amino acids. Only the CDR3 part of the read is kept: 42 bases, read in frame from the first base. V has 2 bases trimmed and J has 7 bases trimmed; junction bases matching no gene number 7. The germline V gene provides CDR1 SGHTA and CDR2 FQGNSA. Overall results and qualifications from the work: A later analysis found that most CMV-associated TCR beta chains appeared HLA-restricted, with HLA associations seemingly driven largely by CMV exposure. According to a later genetic analysis, donors in an Asian-associated ancestry cluster had fewer N-insertions in productive TCRs than the roughly 670-donor mean. In a later analysis, the rate of TCR association differed among HLA loci, with DRB1 alleles having the most associated TCRs and HLA-C alleles having the fewest. Linkage disequilibrium might explain the correlated functional status among segregating V segments, but an unknown experimental factor could not be excluded. Some IMGT-functional V segments, including TRBV6-2 and TRBV6-3, could not be distinguished by the 87-base-pair reads and were therefore excluded. Compared with equally common non-associated chains, HLA-associated TCR beta chains in a later analysis were more clonally expanded and had lower generation probabilities. Most TCR sequences were observed very rarely across donors, whereas some public TCRs were present in many individuals. A later analysis reported that several top co-occurrence clusters appeared linked to parvovirus B19, influenza, CMV and Epstein-Barr virus. It was suggested by the authors that the approach could potentially be generalized to other disease states and immunological phenotypes. The study listed approximately 150 TCR beta chains as associated with cytomegalovirus. In both the original and validation cohorts, the classifier was reported to diagnose cytomegalovirus status with high specificity and sensitivity. A further reported finding was that TCR beta sequences accurately predicted the HLA-A and HLA-B alleles for most subjects in the first cohort. Broadly in line with IMGT annotations, most TCR beta V segments showed up in productive rearrangements about 87% or about 30% of the time in an earlier analysis of approximately 600 of the donors. Three of the identified cytomegalovirus-associated TCR beta chains were confirmed in vitro to be specific for cytomegalovirus antigens. Roughly uniform sequencing depth across donors was assumed in presence/absence analyses, although this assumption may not hold. A later analysis associated about 17,000 TCR beta sequences with specific HLA alleles at a false discovery rate of 0.05. For the cohort, immune exposure information was limited to CMV serostatus. Because counts were too low, around 18 rarely observed V segments, including chromosome 9 orphons, were left out of the earlier analysis of approximately 580 of the donors. In this cohort, only TCR beta chains were sequenced, and detectable features were limited by the absence of alpha or paired-chain data. A group of highly shared sequence variants was considered likely to be a technical artifact of the sequencing pipeline. When HLA alleles, especially DR and DQ, strongly co-occurred, TCR associations were difficult to assign to individual alleles. Because HLA typing was missing for some donors at each locus, association tests included only the typed subset. V-gene and J-gene trimming of TCR beta chains was associated with a missense DCLRE1C variant in a later genetic analysis, and the association was replicated in an independent cohort.

The source material was PBMCs. The source is a man aged 50 or older in good health and CMV-seronegative. The chain was built from TRBV7-2 and TRBJ2-7; 8 bases in the junction line up with TRBD1. The nucleotides read TGTGCCAGCAGCTTACCTGTGACAGGGGAGGAGCAGTACTTC. Its protein reads: CASSLPVTGEEQYF.